These 17 T cell receptor beta chains were sequenced from one sample in a study of beta chain features in type 1 diabetes. Sequenced material consisted of expressed TCRB transcripts (all of the isolated RNA was reverse transcribed). Sequenced by immunoSEQ multiplex PCR; TCRdb stores in-frame clones only, minus some. The table has a few hundred thousand clones, 25% to 35% seen once; the top ten hold roughly 4%. The material sequenced was central memory CD4+ T cells from blood. The receptors stem from a man under 40 in good health.

In this sample, this clone turned up a few times. The chain uses TRBV29-1 and TRBJ2-1; D might be TRBD2 (6 bases). The V end lost 3 bases, the J end lost 7 bases, and 22 bases lay between the germline ends. Germline loops: CDR1 SQVTM, CDR2 ANQGSEA. This CDR3 spans 16 amino acids. The CDR3 DNA reads TGCAGCGTTGATGTTAATCGGGGACTCAGAGGGAATGAGCAGTTCTTC. It is translated as CSVDVNRGLRGNEQFF.

The chain carries TRBV30 and TRBJ2-5, with TRBD2 as a possible D gene (5 bases). CDR1 and CDR2 (germline): GTSNPN, SVGIG (reference sequence). Trimming cost V 1 base and J 4 bases, with 10 bases left between them. CDR3 size: 13 residues. In DNA, the CDR3 is TGTGCCTGGAGTGGCGGGTGGGTAGAGACCCAGTACTTC. Its translation: CAWSGGWVETQYF.

This chain connects TRBV29-1 to TRBJ2-7; no firm D call. The germline CDR1 and CDR2 sequences are SQVTM and ANQGSEA. The CDR3 has 13 residues. V lost 4 bases to trimming and J lost 3 bases, with 13 bases between them. The CDR3 protein is CSVGESSFYEQYF. DNA for the CDR3: TGCAGCGTTGGAGAAAGTTCCTTCTACGAGCAGTACTTC.

The rearrangement links TRBV7-8 to TRBJ2-3, with D perhaps being TRBD1 or TRBD2 (5 bases each). V lost 5 bases and J lost 4, with 13 bases in between. This CDR3 region has 14 residues. Germline V gene lookup returns CDR1 SGHVS and CDR2 FQNEAQ. The DNA of the CDR3 is TGTGCCAGCAGCCCAGGGACCTGGCCAGATACGCAGTATTTT. Its translation: CASSPGTWPDTQYF.

The table lists this clone with a few counts. The rearrangement links TRBV27 to TRBJ2-7; 9 nucleotides agree with TRBD1. V trimming: 4 bases; J trimming: 0 bases; junction bases outside the gene matches: 10. The length of the CDR3 is 17 residues. Per germline, CDR1 MNHEY and CDR2 SMNVEV (reference sequence). CDR3 loop: CASSSIIRDRVSYEQYF. Here the CDR3 DNA reads TGTGCCAGCAGTTCGATAATCCGGGACAGGGTCTCCTACGAGCAGTACTTC.

This clone was seen only a few times. CDR3 DNA sequence: TGTGCCAGCAGCGACCTACTCGGGTATACGCAGTATTTT. As protein: CASSDLLGYTQYF. The chain employs TRBV11-2 and TRBJ2-3; no definite D call. Germline CDR1 reads SGHAT; CDR2 reads FQNNGV. The CDR3 has 13 residues. V gave up 5 bases and J gave up 7 bases, with 13 bases separating them.

The J gene is TRBJ1-1, the V gene TRBV2; weak D call: TRBD1 (6 bases). V dropped 2 bases and J dropped 5 bases, with 12 bases sitting between them. Germline V CDR1 and CDR2: SNHLY, FYNNEI. CDR3 length equals 14 residues. DNA for the CDR3: TGTGCCAGCAGTGAATGGGGGCGAGGGACTGAAGCTTTCTTT. Its protein product is CASSEWGRGTEAFF.

In DNA, the CDR3 is TGTGCCAGCAACCCCTCTCTATCCGGCTACACCTTC. It is translated as CASNPSLSGYTF. The V gene is TRBV2, the J gene TRBJ1-2; D remains ambiguous. The CDR3 sequence is 12 residues long. The germline V and J ends were trimmed by 7 bases and 8 bases, with 14 bases remaining between them. Per the germline V gene, CDR1 is SNHLY and CDR2 is FYNNEI.

The chain is built from TRBV7-9 and TRBJ1-1; 7 bases align to TRBD1. The CDR3 length is 15 residues. Germline CDR1 and CDR2: SEHNR and FQNEAQ (reference sequence). The trim removed 4 bases at V and 0 bases at J, leaving 5 bases unmatched. The CDR3 DNA sequence: TGTGCCAGCAGCTACCGGACAGGCGTGAACACTGAAGCTTTCTTT. Translation: CASSYRTGVNTEAFF.

This clone was seen a few times. The J gene is TRBJ1-5, the V gene TRBV28; 7 bases agree with TRBD1. The CDR3 spans 15 residues. Germline V gene data show CDR1 as MDHEN and CDR2 as SYDVKM. V was pared by 5 bases and J by 5 bases, with 9 bases of the junction left unmatched. The CDR3: CASSPDRKEYQPQHF. CDR3 DNA sequence: TGTGCCAGCAGTCCGGACAGGAAAGAGTATCAGCCCCAGCATTTT. Combining the CDR3 with reference TRBV28 and TRBJ1-5 gives the whole variable domain DVKVTQSSRYLVKRTGEKVFLECVQDMDHENMFWYRQDPGLGLRLIYFSYDVKMKEKGDIPEGYSVSREKKERFSLILESASTNQTSMYLCASSPDRKEYQPQHFGDGTRLSIL.

The chain recombines TRBV11-1 with TRBJ2-1, with D tentatively TRBD1 (6 bases). Trimming shortened V by 1 base and J by 8 bases, and 9 bases separated the two germline ends. This CDR3 is built from 13 residues. Germline assignment: CDR1 SGHAT and CDR2 FQDESV (reference sequence). The CDR3 sequence: CASSLGDTDEQFF. The CDR3, as DNA: TGTGCCAGCAGCTTAGGGGACACTGATGAGCAGTTCTTC.

A note on this clone: The sample contains more than one DNA sequence encoding this CDR3. The V call is TRBV30, the J call TRBJ1-1, with a weak D call TRBD1 (6 bases). Germline V gene data show CDR1 as GTSNPN and CDR2 as SVGIG (reference sequence). Deletions cut 0 bases from V and 5 bases from J, with 13 bases between. The CDR3 spans 14 residues. Here the CDR3 DNA reads TGTGCCTGGAGTGTACCTCAGGGGAGAACTGAAGCTTTCTTT. Amino acids: CAWSVPQGRTEAFF.

V gene TRBV7-2 combines with J gene TRBJ1-5; D unclear. Trimming left V 5 bases short and J 0 bases short, with 8 bases between. Germline lookup yields CDR1 SGHTA and CDR2 FQGNSA. This CDR3 contains 14 residues. CDR3 in DNA: TGTGCCAGCAGCACCCAGAGTAGCAATCAGCCCCAGCATTTT. Its translation is CASSTQSSNQPQHF.

The chain carries TRBV4-2 and TRBJ2-3; TRBD1 or TRBD2 may be the D gene (6 bases each). The CDR3 runs to 16 residues. Per germline, CDR1 LGHNA and CDR2 YNFKEQ. Trimming removed 4 bases from V and 8 bases from J, with 22 bases in between. The CDR3 coding sequence is TGTGCCAGCAGCCCGGGACCCCGCGGACTACAGGGTACGCAGTATTTT. Protein product: CASSPGPRGLQGTQYF.

This clone was observed a few times. This sequence joins TRBV7-2 and TRBJ2-3, with TRBD2 matching 7 bases. The CDR3 has 17 amino acids. The V segment lost 3 bases and the J segment 0 bases; nucleotides outside the gene matches: 9. Germline V gene lookup returns CDR1 SGHTA and CDR2 FQGNSA. CDR3 sequence (DNA): TGTGCCAGCAGCTTTCGCCCTAGCGGCACTAGCACAGATACGCAGTATTTT. It translates to CASSFRPSGTSTDTQYF.

The J gene is TRBJ2-7, the V gene TRBV20-1; weak D call: TRBD2 (7 bases). CDR3 length: 11 amino acids. Germline lookup yields CDR1 DFQATT and CDR2 SNEGSKA (reference sequence). The CDR3 nucleotides are TGCAGCTACGGGGGGCCCTACGAGCAGTACTTC. This codes for CSYGGPYEQYF.

This clone was counted between two and nine times. The rearrangement uses TRBV7-9 and TRBJ2-2, with 8 bases lining up with TRBD1. Germline trimming cut 5 bases from V and 5 bases from J; bases unmatched to any gene: 7. This CDR3 is built from 15 residues. Germline CDR1 reads SEHNR; CDR2 reads FQNEAQ (reference sequence). The CDR3 sequence is CASSATGVDTGELFF. CDR3 DNA sequence: TGTGCCAGCAGCGCGACAGGGGTGGATACCGGGGAGCTGTTTTTT.